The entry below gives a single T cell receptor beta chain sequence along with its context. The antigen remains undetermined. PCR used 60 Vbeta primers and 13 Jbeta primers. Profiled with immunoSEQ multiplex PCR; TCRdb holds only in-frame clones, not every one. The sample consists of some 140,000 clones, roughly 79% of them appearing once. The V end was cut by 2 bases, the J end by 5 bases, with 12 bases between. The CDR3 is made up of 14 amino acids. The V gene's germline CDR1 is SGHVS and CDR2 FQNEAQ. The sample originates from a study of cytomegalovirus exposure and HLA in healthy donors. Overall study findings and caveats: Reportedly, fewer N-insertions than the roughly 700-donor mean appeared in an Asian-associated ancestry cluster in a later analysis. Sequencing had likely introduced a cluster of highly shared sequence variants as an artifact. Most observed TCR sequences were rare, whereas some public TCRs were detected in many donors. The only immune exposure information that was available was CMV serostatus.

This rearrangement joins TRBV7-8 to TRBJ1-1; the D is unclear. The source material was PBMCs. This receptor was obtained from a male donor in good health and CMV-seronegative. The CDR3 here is CASSLSGVRTEAFF. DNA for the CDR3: TGTGCCAGCAGCTTATCCGGGGTAAGAACTGAAGCTTTCTTT.